This TCR beta chain was captured in a study of molecular identifiers for immune sequencing clone quantification. Germline trimming cut 6 bases from V and 7 bases from J; bases unmatched to any gene: 9. Germline lookup yields CDR1 LNHDA and CDR2 SQIVND (reference sequence). There are 16 residues in the CDR3. The authors gated naive CD8 T cells as CD8+CD4-CCR7+CD45RA+ for sorting. The authors built bulk TCR libraries by previously described methods with listed TCR primers. TCRdb reprocessed the PCR reads via MiXCR and lists one record per CDR3 protein. The sample lists hundreds of thousands of distinct CDR3 sequences, around 25% occurring once. This clonotype was counted many times.

This clonotype originated in a human donor in good health. Some libraries in this study had Jurkat cell RNA spiked in. The gene calls are TRBV19 and TRBJ2-2, with 12 bases identical to TRBD2. Sequencing was performed on naive CD8+ T cells from blood, with Jurkat cell RNA spiked in. As to subset: FACS-sorted CD8+CD4-CCR7+CD45RA+ naive T cells. The CDR3 DNA reads as TGTGCCAGTAGCCTAACTAGCGGGGGGATAATCGGGGAGCTGTTTTTT. Translating it yields CASSLTSGGIIGELFF.